This TCR beta chain comes out of a study of blood T cell repertoires in COVID-19. The germline gives CDR1 SEHNR, CDR2 FQNEAQ (reference sequence). The CDR3 runs to 16 residues. V gave up 5 bases and J gave up 2 bases, with 19 bases separating them. The repertoire was sequenced with immunoSEQ multiplex PCR; TCRdb's copy has only in-frame clones and lacks some. The sample carries under 250,000 clones, around 82% recorded once. The chain employs TRBV7-9 and TRBJ2-7, with D perhaps TRBD1 (6 bases). Sequences were obtained from peripheral blood. This TCR derives from a woman between 25 and 40 years old who had recovered from COVID-19. CDR3 DNA: TGTGCCAGCAGCGACTTTCGTCAGGGGCCCCCCTACGAGCAGTACTTC. It translates to CASSDFRQGPPYEQYF.